This note documents a single T cell receptor beta chain sequence. These data belong to a study of blood T cell repertoires in COVID-19. Across the study: Researchers got acute and convalescent COVID-19 samples from the United States, Italy and Spain.

Measured with immunoSEQ multiplex PCR; TCRdb has only the in-frame clones, and not every one. The sample holds approximately 59,000 clones, around 80% seen once. This CDR3 region has 11 residues. Germline CDR1 DFQATT, CDR2 SNEGSKA (reference sequence). V lost 5 bases and J 5 bases, leaving 7 bases between the germline ends. Sequences were obtained from peripheral blood. The chain employs TRBV20-1 and TRBJ2-1; D unclear. This clonotype originated in an elderly man with acute or convalescent COVID-19. CDR3 DNA: TGCAGTGCTGGAGTAAACAATGAGCAGTTCTTC. Encoded protein: CSAGVNNEQFF.